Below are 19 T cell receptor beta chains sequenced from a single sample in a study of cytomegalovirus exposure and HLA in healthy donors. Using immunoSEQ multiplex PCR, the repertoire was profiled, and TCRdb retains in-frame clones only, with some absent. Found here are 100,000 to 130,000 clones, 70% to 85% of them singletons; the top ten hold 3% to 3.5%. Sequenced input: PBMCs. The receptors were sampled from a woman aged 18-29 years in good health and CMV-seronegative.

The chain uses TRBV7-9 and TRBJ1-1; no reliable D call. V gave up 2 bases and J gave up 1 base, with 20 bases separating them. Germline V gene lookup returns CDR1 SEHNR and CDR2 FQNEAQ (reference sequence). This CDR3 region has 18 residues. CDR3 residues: CASSLILGQVRRNTEAFF. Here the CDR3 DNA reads TGTGCCAGCAGCTTAATACTAGGGCAGGTCAGGCGGAACACTGAAGCTTTCTTT. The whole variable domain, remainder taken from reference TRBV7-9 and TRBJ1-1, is DTGVSQNPRHKITKRGQNVTFRCDPISEHNRLYWYRQTLGQGPEFLTYFQNEAQLEKSRLLSDRFSAERPKGSFSTLEIQRTEQGDSAMYLCASSLILGQVRRNTEAFFGQGTRLTVV.

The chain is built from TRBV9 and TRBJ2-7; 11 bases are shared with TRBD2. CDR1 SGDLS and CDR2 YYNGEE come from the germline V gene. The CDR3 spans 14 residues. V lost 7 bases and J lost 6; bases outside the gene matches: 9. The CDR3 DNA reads TGTGCCAGCGCCTATGAGCTAGCGGGGGGCGAGCAGTACTTC. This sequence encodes CASAYELAGGEQYF.

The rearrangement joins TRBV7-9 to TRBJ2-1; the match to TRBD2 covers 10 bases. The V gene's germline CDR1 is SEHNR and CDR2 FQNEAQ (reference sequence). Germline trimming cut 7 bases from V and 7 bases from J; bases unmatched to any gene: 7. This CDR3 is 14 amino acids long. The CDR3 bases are TGTGCCAGCATCCCGGGACTAGCGAAAAATGAGCAGTTCTTC. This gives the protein CASIPGLAKNEQFF.

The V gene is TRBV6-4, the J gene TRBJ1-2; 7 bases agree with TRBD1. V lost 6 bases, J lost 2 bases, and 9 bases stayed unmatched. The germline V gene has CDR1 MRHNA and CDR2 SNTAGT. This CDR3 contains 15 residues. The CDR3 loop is CASSAVPGQNYGYTF. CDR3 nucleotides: TGTGCCAGCAGCGCAGTACCGGGACAGAACTATGGCTACACCTTC.

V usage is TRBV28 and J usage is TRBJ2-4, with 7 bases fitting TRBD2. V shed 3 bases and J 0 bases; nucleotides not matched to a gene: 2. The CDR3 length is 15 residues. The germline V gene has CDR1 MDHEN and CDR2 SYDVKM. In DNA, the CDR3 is TGTGCCAGCAGTTTTGGGGGGGAAGCCAAAAACATTCAGTACTTC. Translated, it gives CASSFGGEAKNIQYF.

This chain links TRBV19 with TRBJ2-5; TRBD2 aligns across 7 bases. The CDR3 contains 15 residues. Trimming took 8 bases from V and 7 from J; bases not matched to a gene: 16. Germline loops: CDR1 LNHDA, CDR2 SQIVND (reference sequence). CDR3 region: CASAFKGEGMVTQYF. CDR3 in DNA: TGTGCCAGTGCCTTTAAAGGGGAGGGGATGGTGACCCAGTACTTC.

In DNA, the CDR3 is TGCGCCAGCAGCTTGGAAGGAGGAGCGGGCTACACCTTC. Amino acids: CASSLEGGAGYTF. This rearrangement joins TRBV5-1 to TRBJ1-2; D ambiguous. This CDR3 has 13 residues. Germline assignment: CDR1 SGHRS and CDR2 YFSETQ. V shed 0 bases and J shed 8 bases, with 11 bases lying between them.

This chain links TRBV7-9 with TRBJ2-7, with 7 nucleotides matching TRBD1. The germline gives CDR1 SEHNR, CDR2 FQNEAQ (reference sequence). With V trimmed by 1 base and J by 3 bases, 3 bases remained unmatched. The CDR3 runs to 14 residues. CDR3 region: CASSLEGGSYEQYF. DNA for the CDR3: TGTGCCAGCAGCTTAGAAGGGGGCAGCTACGAGCAGTACTTC.

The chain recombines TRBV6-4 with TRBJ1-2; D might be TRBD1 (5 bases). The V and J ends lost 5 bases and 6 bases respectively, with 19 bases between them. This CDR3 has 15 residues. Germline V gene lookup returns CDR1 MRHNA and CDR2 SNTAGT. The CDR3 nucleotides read TGTGCCAGCAGTCCCCTAGGGATTCCGGGGGATGGCTACACCTTC. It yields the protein CASSPLGIPGDGYTF.

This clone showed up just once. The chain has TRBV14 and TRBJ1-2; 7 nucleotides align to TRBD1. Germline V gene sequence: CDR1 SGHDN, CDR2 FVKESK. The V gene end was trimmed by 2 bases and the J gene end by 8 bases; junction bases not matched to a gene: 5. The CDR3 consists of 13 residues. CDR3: CASSQRGTAGYTF. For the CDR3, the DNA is TGTGCCAGCAGCCAAAGAGGGACAGCCGGCTACACCTTC.

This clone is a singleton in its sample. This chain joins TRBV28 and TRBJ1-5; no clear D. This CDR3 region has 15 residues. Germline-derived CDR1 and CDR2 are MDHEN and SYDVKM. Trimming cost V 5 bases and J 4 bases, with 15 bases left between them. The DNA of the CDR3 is TGTGCCAGCAGTCCCATAACAGAAGTAAATCAGCCCCAGCATTTT. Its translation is CASSPITEVNQPQHF. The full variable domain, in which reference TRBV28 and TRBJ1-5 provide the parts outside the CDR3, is DVKVTQSSRYLVKRTGEKVFLECVQDMDHENMFWYRQDPGLGLRLIYFSYDVKMKEKGDIPEGYSVSREKKERFSLILESASTNQTSMYLCASSPITEVNQPQHFGDGTRLSIL.

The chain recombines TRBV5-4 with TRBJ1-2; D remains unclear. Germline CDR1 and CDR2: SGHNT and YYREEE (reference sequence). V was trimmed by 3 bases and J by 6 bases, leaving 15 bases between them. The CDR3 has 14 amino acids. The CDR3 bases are TGTGCCAGCAGCTCCAACTGGATGGCGGATGGCTACACCTTC. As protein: CASSSNWMADGYTF.

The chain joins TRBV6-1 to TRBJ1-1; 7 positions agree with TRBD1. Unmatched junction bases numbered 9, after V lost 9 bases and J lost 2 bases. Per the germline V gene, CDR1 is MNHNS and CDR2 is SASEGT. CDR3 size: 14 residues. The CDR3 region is CASSHRGPNTEAFF. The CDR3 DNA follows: TGTGCCAGTTCCCACAGGGGTCCTAACACTGAAGCTTTCTTT.

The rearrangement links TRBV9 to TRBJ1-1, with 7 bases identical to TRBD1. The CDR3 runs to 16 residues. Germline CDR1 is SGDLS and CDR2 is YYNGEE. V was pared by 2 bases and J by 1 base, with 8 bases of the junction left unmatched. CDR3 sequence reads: CASSVEGGNSNTEAFF. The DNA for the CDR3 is TGTGCCAGCAGCGTTGAAGGGGGCAACTCGAACACTGAAGCTTTCTTT. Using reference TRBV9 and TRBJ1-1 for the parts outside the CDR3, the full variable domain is DSGVTQTPKHLITATGQRVTLRCSPRSGDLSVYWYQQSLDQGLQFLIQYYNGEERAKGNILERFSAQQFPDLHSELNLSSLELGDSALYFCASSVEGGNSNTEAFFGQGTRLTVV.

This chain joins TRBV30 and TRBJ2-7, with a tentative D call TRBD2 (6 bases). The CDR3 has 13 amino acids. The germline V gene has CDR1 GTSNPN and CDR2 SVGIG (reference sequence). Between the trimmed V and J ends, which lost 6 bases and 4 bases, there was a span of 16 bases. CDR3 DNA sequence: TGTGCCTGTTACCCCGGGAGAACTTACGAGCAGTACTTC. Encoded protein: CACYPGRTYEQYF.

CDR3 region: CASSEQGNNYGYTF. The CDR3 DNA reads as TGTGCCAGCTCAGAACAGGGGAACAACTATGGCTACACCTTC. This chain joins TRBV6-6 and TRBJ1-2, with 7 bases fitting TRBD1. Germline values: CDR1 MNHNY, CDR2 SVGAGI (reference sequence). This CDR3 has 14 residues. V dropped 8 bases and J dropped 2; count of bases not matched to a gene: 8.

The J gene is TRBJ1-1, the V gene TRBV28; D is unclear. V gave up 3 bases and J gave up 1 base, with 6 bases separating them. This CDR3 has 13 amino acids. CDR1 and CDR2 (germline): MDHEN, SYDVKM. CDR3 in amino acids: CASSFVSNTEAFF. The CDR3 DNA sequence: TGTGCCAGCAGTTTCGTCTCGAACACTGAAGCTTTCTTT. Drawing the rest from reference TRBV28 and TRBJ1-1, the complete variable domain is DVKVTQSSRYLVKRTGEKVFLECVQDMDHENMFWYRQDPGLGLRLIYFSYDVKMKEKGDIPEGYSVSREKKERFSLILESASTNQTSMYLCASSFVSNTEAFFGQGTRLTVV.

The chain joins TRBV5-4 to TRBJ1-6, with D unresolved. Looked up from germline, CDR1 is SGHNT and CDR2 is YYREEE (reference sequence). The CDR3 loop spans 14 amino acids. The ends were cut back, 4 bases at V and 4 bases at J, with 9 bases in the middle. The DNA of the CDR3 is TGTGCCAGCAGCGAGGGCCTTTATAATTCACCCCTCCACTTT. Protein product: CASSEGLYNSPLHF.

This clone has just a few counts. The CDR3 nucleotides read TGTGCCAGCAGTCCTAATAGCTACGAGCAGTACTTC. Protein product: CASSPNSYEQYF. The rearrangement links TRBV27 to TRBJ2-7; D gene uncertain. The CDR3 extends over 12 amino acids. Deletions cut 5 bases from V and 3 bases from J, with 8 bases between. Germline CDR1 MNHEY, CDR2 SMNVEV (reference sequence).